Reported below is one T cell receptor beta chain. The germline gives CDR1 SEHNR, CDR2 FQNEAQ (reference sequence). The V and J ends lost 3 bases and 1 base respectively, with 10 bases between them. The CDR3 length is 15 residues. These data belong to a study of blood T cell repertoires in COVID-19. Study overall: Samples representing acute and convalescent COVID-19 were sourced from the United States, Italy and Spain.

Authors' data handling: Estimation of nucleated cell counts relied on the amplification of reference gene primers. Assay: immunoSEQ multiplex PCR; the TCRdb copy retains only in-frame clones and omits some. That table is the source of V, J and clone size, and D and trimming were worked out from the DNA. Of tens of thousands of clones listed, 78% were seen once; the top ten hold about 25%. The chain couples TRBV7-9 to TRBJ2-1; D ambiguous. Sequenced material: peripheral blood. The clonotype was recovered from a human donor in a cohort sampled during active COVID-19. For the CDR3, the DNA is TGTGCCAGCAGCTTCGGGTACCTTTCCTACAATGAGCAGTTCTTC. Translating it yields CASSFGYLSYNEQFF.